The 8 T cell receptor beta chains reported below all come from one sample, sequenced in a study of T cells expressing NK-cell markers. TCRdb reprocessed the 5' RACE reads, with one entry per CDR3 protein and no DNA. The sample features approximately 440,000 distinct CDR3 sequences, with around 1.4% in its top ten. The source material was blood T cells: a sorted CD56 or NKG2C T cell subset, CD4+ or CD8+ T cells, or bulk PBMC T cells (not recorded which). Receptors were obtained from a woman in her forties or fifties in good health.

The chain's CDR3 is CASRVATGMYEQYF. The chain combines TRBV19 with TRBJ2-7; the TRBD1 assignment by TCRdb is unverifiable without DNA. The CDR3 length is 14 residues. Germline lookup yields CDR1 LNHDA and CDR2 SQIVND (reference sequence).

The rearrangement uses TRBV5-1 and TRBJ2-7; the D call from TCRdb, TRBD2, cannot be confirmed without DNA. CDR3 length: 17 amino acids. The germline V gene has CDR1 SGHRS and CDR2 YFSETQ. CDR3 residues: CASSLLPLGGSSYEQYF.

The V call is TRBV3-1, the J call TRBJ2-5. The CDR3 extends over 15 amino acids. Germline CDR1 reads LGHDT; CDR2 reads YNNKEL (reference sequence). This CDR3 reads CASSQELKVWETQYF.

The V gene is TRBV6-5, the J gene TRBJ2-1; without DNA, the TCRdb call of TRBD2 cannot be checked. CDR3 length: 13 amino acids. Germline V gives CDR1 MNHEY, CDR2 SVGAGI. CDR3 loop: CASSQEGLGEQFF.

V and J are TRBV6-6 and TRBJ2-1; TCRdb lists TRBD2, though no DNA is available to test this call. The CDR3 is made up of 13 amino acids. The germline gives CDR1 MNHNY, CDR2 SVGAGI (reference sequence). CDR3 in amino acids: CASSSGRVNEQFF.

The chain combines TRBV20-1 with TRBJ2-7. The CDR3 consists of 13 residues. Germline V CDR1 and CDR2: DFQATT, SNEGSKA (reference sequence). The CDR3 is CSANGRSTYEQYF.

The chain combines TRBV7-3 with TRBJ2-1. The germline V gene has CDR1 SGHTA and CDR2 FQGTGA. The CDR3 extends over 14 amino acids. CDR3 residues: CASSLGHSSNEQFF.

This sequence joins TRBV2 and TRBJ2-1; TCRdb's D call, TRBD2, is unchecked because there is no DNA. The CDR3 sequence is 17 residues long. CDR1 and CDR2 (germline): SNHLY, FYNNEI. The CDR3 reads CASTSRTSGNSYNEQFF.